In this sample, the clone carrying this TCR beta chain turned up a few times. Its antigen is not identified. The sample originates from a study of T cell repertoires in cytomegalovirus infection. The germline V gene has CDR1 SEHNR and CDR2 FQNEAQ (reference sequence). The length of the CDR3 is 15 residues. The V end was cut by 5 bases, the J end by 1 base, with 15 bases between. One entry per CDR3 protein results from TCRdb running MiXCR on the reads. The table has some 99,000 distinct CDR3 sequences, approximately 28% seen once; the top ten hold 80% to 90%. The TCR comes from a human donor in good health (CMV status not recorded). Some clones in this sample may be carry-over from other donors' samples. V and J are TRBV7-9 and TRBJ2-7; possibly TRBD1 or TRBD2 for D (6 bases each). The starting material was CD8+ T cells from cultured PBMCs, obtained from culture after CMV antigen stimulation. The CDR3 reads CASSNPRGTSYEQYF. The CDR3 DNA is TGTGCCAGCAGCAACCCACGGGGGACATCCTACGAGCAGTACTTC.